These 16 T cell receptor beta chains share one sample of origin, sequenced in a study of blood T cell repertoires in COVID-19. Only in-frame clones appear in the TCRdb table, and some are missing; sequencing was by immunoSEQ multiplex PCR. The sample holds roughly 250,000 clones, approximately 90% seen once. The specimen sequenced was PBMCs or T cells enriched from blood (not recorded which). The receptors come from a woman between 40 and 55 years old with acute COVID-19.

This rearrangement joins TRBV9 to TRBJ2-1, with a tentative D call TRBD1 (5 bases). In germline, CDR1 is SGDLS, CDR2 YYNGEE. The V end was cut by 3 bases, the J end by 3 bases, with 10 bases between. The CDR3 loop spans 14 amino acids. CDR3 region: CASSGGSGYNEQFF. The CDR3 coding sequence is TGTGCCAGCAGCGGGGGCTCAGGCTACAATGAGCAGTTCTTC.

The V gene is TRBV5-1, the J gene TRBJ2-7, with D perhaps matching TRBD1 (6 bases). The V gene's germline CDR1 is SGHRS and CDR2 YFSETQ. V was cut by 0 bases and J by 3 bases, with 10 bases left in between. This CDR3 has 14 residues. As DNA, the CDR3 is TGCGCCAGCAGCTTGGGGGGGCCCCTCTACGAGCAGTACTTC. This encodes CASSLGGPLYEQYF.

The chain employs TRBV10-3 and TRBJ2-5, with D possibly TRBD1 on 5 matching bases. Trimming removed 6 bases from V and 4 bases from J, with 15 bases in between. CDR1 is ENHRY, CDR2 SYGVKD, per germline. This CDR3 is built from 14 residues. CDR3 loop: CAIRAGHGGETQYF. Here the CDR3 DNA reads TGTGCCATCAGGGCCGGACACGGCGGAGAGACCCAGTACTTC.

The chain joins TRBV7-6 to TRBJ2-1; D is perhaps TRBD2 (5 bases). This CDR3 has 15 amino acids. Between the trimmed V and J ends, which lost 5 bases and 0 bases, there was a span of 11 bases. Germline V lookup: CDR1 SGHVS, CDR2 FNYEAQ. The CDR3 DNA is TGTGCCAGCAGCCTAGACTACCCCTCCTACAATGAGCAGTTCTTC. Encoded protein: CASSLDYPSYNEQFF.

This clone was seen only once. The chain couples TRBV3-1 (or the pseudogene TRBV3-2) to TRBJ2-5; D is ambiguous. This CDR3 contains 12 residues. The V gene lost 2 bases and the J gene lost 3 bases, with 4 bases spanning the gap. Germline lookup yields CDR1 LGHDT and CDR2 YNNKEL (reference sequence). The CDR3: CASSQPEETQYF. Written as DNA, the CDR3 is TGTGCCAGCAGCCAACCGGAAGAGACCCAGTACTTC.

The CDR3 DNA sequence: TGTGCCAGCAGCTTAGGAGTGGACACTGAAGCTTTCTTT. Translating it yields CASSLGVDTEAFF. The chain links TRBV11-1 to TRBJ1-1; no definite D call. Germline loops: CDR1 SGHAT, CDR2 FQDESV (reference sequence). This CDR3 is 13 amino acids long. Trimming took 1 base from V and 3 from J, leaving 6 bases between them.

The chain combines TRBV6-5 with TRBJ2-7; D might be TRBD1 (5 bases). Germline V gene sequence: CDR1 MNHEY, CDR2 SVGAGI. The CDR3 has 15 residues. Trimming stripped 2 bases from V and 3 bases from J, with 14 bases between. The CDR3 region has the DNA TGTGCCAGCAGTTACGTTAGTGGACAACTCTACGAGCAGTACGTC. It is translated as CASSYVSGQLYEQYV.

This clone was seen just once. The V gene is TRBV6-2 or TRBV6-3, the J gene TRBJ1-3; 8 bases are shared with TRBD1. The length of the CDR3 is 17 residues. Germline V CDR1 and CDR2: MNHEY, SVGEGT. The V segment lost 6 bases and the J segment 0 bases; nucleotides outside the gene matches: 10. This CDR3 is CASSRTGLDRSGNTIYF. CDR3 bases: TGTGCCAGCAGCCGGACAGGGCTGGATCGCTCTGGAAACACCATATATTTT.

V is TRBV5-8 and J is TRBJ1-5; 10 bases map to TRBD1. The CDR3 is made up of 15 amino acids. Germline V gene lookup returns CDR1 SGHTS and CDR2 YDEGEE. V was clipped by 4 bases and J by 8 bases; unmatched bases: 9. CDR3 loop: CASSPGTGASEPQHF. CDR3 DNA sequence: TGTGCCAGCAGCCCCGGGACAGGGGCTTCAGAGCCCCAGCATTTT.

This chain links TRBV3-1 (or the pseudogene TRBV3-2) with TRBJ1-1; 9 nucleotides align to TRBD1. The CDR3 is 16 amino acids. Germline values: CDR1 LGHDT, CDR2 YNNKEL (reference sequence). The junction had 7 bases not matched to a gene; V was cut back by 4 bases and J by 1 base. CDR3 coding DNA: TGTGCCAGCAGCCTCGGACAGGGGCTGGGGAACACTGAAGCTTTCTTT. This codes for CASSLGQGLGNTEAFF.

CDR3 residues: CASSTAGRPNSPLHF. The DNA for the CDR3 is TGTGCCAGCAGTACCGCGGGACGCCCCAATTCACCCCTCCACTTT. The chain uses TRBV27 and TRBJ1-6; the D gene is possibly TRBD1 (5 bases). CDR1 MNHEY and CDR2 SMNVEV come from the germline V gene (reference sequence). The CDR3 runs 15 residues. V was pared by 5 bases and J by 7 bases, with 15 bases between.

This chain uses TRBV3-1 (or the pseudogene TRBV3-2) with TRBJ1-3; maybe TRBD1 (6 bases). The germline V gene encodes CDR1 LGHDT and CDR2 YNNKEL (reference sequence). V dropped 4 bases and J dropped 2 bases, with 9 bases sitting between them. The CDR3 has 14 amino acids. The CDR3 DNA is TGTGCCAGCAGCCCCCACAGGGCTGGAAACACCATATATTTT. Translated: CASSPHRAGNTIYF.

V is TRBV11-3 and J is TRBJ2-1; D remains unclear. Germline V gives CDR1 SGHNT, CDR2 YENEEA. This CDR3 comprises 13 residues. Trimming shortened V by 1 base and J by 4 bases, and 5 bases separated the two germline ends. Here the CDR3 reads CASSLVSYNEQFF. CDR3 nucleotide sequence: TGTGCCAGCAGCTTAGTGTCGTACAATGAGCAGTTCTTC.

The chain links TRBV7-2 to TRBJ2-7; 11 bases line up with TRBD1. Trimming removed 5 bases from V and 7 bases from J; junction bases left unmatched: 7. Germline values: CDR1 SGHTA, CDR2 FQGNSA. The CDR3 covers 14 residues. CDR3 sequence reads: CASSRGTGGMEQYF. The CDR3 DNA sequence: TGTGCCAGCAGCCGGGGGACAGGGGGAATGGAGCAGTACTTC.

The chain links TRBV7-9 to TRBJ1-1, with D hard to call. V was clipped by 6 bases and J by 1 base, with 15 bases between them. The CDR3 length is 15 residues. CDR1 and CDR2 (germline): SEHNR, FQNEAQ (reference sequence). CDR3 DNA sequence: TGTGCCAGCAGTTTAAACCCAGCAGGGAACACTGAAGCTTTCTTT. Protein: CASSLNPAGNTEAFF.

This chain connects TRBV5-4 to TRBJ2-3; 7 bases fit TRBD2. With V trimmed by 7 bases and J by 4 bases, 0 bases remained unmatched. CDR1 SGHNT and CDR2 YYREEE come from the germline V gene (reference sequence). The CDR3 length is 11 residues. The CDR3 spells CASGRADTQYF. The CDR3 coding sequence is TGTGCCAGCGGGAGGGCAGATACGCAGTATTTT.